The 14 T cell receptor beta chains given below trace back to one sample, sequenced in a study of T cell repertoires in cytomegalovirus infection. The antigens these receptors bind are not known. One entry per CDR3 protein results from TCRdb running MiXCR on the reads. The sample carries some 500,000 distinct CDR3 sequences, 25% to 35% recorded once. Material: cultured PBMCs, obtained from culture after CMV antigen stimulation. The receptors come from a human donor in good health (CMV status not recorded). Some clones in this sample may be carry-over from other donors' samples.

This clonotype has just a few counts. J is TRBJ2-3 and V is TRBV15; 10 bases align to TRBD2. Per the germline V gene, CDR1 is LNHNV and CDR2 is YYDKDF (reference sequence). V trimming: 2 bases; J trimming: 2 bases; junction bases outside the gene matches: 16. The CDR3 is 20 amino acids. The DNA for the CDR3 is TGTGCCACCAGCAGACCCCGGGGGCTAGCGGGAGTGGGGAACACAGATACGCAGTATTTT. Its protein is CATSRPRGLAGVGNTDTQYF.

The table lists this clonotype with many counts. V usage is TRBV7-2 and J usage is TRBJ2-5; D possibly corresponds to TRBD2 (7 bases). Germline CDR1 reads SGHTA; CDR2 reads FQGNSA. The V and J ends lost 1 base and 4 bases respectively, with 19 bases between them. This CDR3 is 17 amino acids long. This chain's CDR3 is CASSLGLGGGGGETQYF. In DNA, the CDR3 is TGTGCCAGCAGCTTAGGTCTAGGGGGAGGGGGGGGAGAGACCCAGTACTTC.

This chain uses TRBV29-1 with TRBJ2-1, with D possibly TRBD1 on 6 matching bases. Trimming stripped 7 bases from V and 5 bases from J, with 15 bases between. CDR3 size: 13 residues. Germline CDR1 reads SQVTM; CDR2 reads ANQGSEA. The CDR3 DNA follows: TGCAGCGGTCTTAACAGGGACCACAATGAGCAGTTCTTC. Translated: CSGLNRDHNEQFF.

As regards this clonotype: This may be a read error, as it is one base from a much larger clone. This chain connects TRBV3-1 to TRBJ1-1, with 8 positions matching TRBD1. Germline V gene lookup returns CDR1 LGHDT and CDR2 YNNKEL (reference sequence). V was pared by 4 bases and J by 3 bases, with 4 bases of the junction left unmatched. The CDR3 covers 14 residues. CDR3 in amino acids: CASSPRDRHTEAFF. Here the CDR3 DNA reads TGTGCCAGCAGCCCGCGGGACAGGCACACTGAAGCTTTCTTT.

This sequence joins TRBV5-4 and TRBJ1-3; D uncertain. V dropped 0 bases and J dropped 3 bases, with 7 bases sitting between them. Germline CDR1 is SGHNT and CDR2 is YYREEE (reference sequence). CDR3 length: 14 amino acids. The CDR3 loop is CASSLAGFGNTIYF. DNA for the CDR3: TGTGCCAGCAGCTTGGCGGGGTTTGGAAACACCATATATTTT.

The chain couples TRBV20-1 to TRBJ2-5; 9 bases agree with TRBD2. CDR1 is DFQATT, CDR2 SNEGSKA, per germline (reference sequence). This CDR3 is built from 15 residues. J was trimmed by 5 bases and V by 3 bases; bases with no gene match: 10. Written as DNA, the CDR3 is TGCAGTGCTAGGGTAGCGGGAGCGCCAGGGGAGACCCAGTACTTC. Amino acids: CSARVAGAPGETQYF.

This chain uses TRBV15 with TRBJ2-2; D call uncertain. CDR3 size: 14 residues. Per germline, CDR1 LNHNV and CDR2 YYDKDF (reference sequence). V shed 0 bases and J shed 7 bases, with 9 bases lying between them. Written as DNA, the CDR3 is TGTGCCACCAGCAGAGATAACGGGCGCGGGGAGCTGTTTTTT. This codes for CATSRDNGRGELFF.

The chain recombines TRBV12-3 or TRBV12-4 with TRBJ1-6; D ambiguous. Trimming stripped 3 bases from V and 2 bases from J, with 14 bases between. The CDR3 has 17 residues. The CDR3 nucleotides read TGTGCCAGCAGTTTCGGGCAGCCCAATACCTATAATTCACCCCTCCACTTT. Amino acid sequence: CASSFGQPNTYNSPLHF.

The chain recombines TRBV19 with TRBJ1-2; D not certain. This CDR3 contains 15 residues. Germline V gene data show CDR1 as LNHDA and CDR2 as SQIVND (reference sequence). The V gene lost 2 bases and the J gene lost 6 bases, with 16 bases spanning the gap. CDR3 bases: TGTGCCAGTAGTATAAAGTTACGAGTTGGCGATGGCTACACCTTC. Translating it yields CASSIKLRVGDGYTF.

This chain links TRBV6-8 with TRBJ2-1, with D hard to call. Germline CDR1 is MNHGY and CDR2 is SAAAGT. The CDR3 extends over 13 amino acids. V lost 6 bases to trimming and J lost 7 bases, with 13 bases between them. CDR3 nucleotide sequence: TGTGCCAGCAGAGTTACGGCCAGAAATGAGCAGTTCTTC. It translates to CASRVTARNEQFF.

This clonotype was counted between two and nine times. The rearrangement links TRBV6-2 or TRBV6-3 to TRBJ1-5, with D perhaps TRBD1 (5 bases). V was trimmed by 5 bases and J by 4 bases, leaving 15 bases between them. Germline V gene lookup returns CDR1 MNHEY and CDR2 SVGEGT. This CDR3 has 15 amino acids. The CDR3: CASSTQAGLNQPQHF. The CDR3 DNA follows: TGTGCCAGCAGTACCCAAGCGGGACTTAATCAGCCCCAGCATTTT.

The chain uses TRBV5-4 and TRBJ2-2; 12 positions agree with TRBD1. Germline V gene lookup returns CDR1 SGHNT and CDR2 YYREEE (reference sequence). The J segment lost 7 bases and the V segment lost 5 bases, leaving 6 bases of the junction unmatched. The CDR3 has 15 residues. The CDR3 region has the DNA TGTGCCAGCAGAAGGGACAGGGGGCGCGTCGGGGAGCTGTTTTTT. This sequence encodes CASRRDRGRVGELFF. The full variable domain, rest sourced from reference TRBV5-4 and TRBJ2-2, is ETGVTQSPTHLIKTRGQQVTLRCSSQSGHNTVSWYQQALGQGPQFIFQYYREEENGRGNFPPRFSGLQFPNYSSELNVNALELDDSALYLCASRRDRGRVGELFFGEGSRLTVL.

This clonotype came up a few times. The CDR3 coding sequence is TGTGCCAGTAGTATAGAGGGAAGAAGCCTCCACTTT. Its protein is CASSIEGRSLHF. The J gene is TRBJ1-6, the V gene TRBV19; D gene unclear. V lost 0 bases and J 15 bases, leaving 9 bases between the germline ends. CDR1 is LNHDA, CDR2 SQIVND, per germline (reference sequence). The CDR3 covers 12 residues.

This clonotype was seen many times. The rearrangement joins TRBV7-9 to TRBJ1-4; a possible D gene is TRBD1 (6 bases). The germline gives CDR1 SEHNR, CDR2 FQNEAQ (reference sequence). The CDR3 spans 14 residues. V shed 3 bases and J shed 7 bases, with 12 bases lying between them. Here the CDR3 reads CASSFSGASEKLFF. The CDR3 DNA is TGTGCCAGCAGCTTTTCGGGGGCGAGTGAAAAACTGTTTTTT. The whole variable domain, filled in from reference TRBV7-9 and TRBJ1-4, reads DTGVSQNPRHKITKRGQNVTFRCDPISEHNRLYWYRQTLGQGPEFLTYFQNEAQLEKSRLLSDRFSAERPKGSFSTLEIQRTEQGDSAMYLCASSFSGASEKLFFGSGTQLSVL.